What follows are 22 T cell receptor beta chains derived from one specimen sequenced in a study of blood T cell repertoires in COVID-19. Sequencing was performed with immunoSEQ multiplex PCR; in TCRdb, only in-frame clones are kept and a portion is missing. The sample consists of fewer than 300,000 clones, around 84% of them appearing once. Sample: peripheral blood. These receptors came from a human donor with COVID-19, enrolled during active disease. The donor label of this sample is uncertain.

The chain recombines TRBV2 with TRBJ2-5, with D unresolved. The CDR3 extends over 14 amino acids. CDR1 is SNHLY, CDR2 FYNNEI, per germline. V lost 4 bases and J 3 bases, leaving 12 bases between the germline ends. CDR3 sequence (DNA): TGTGCCAGCAGTGTGCCGGAGAGGAAAGAGACCCAGTACTTC. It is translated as CASSVPERKETQYF. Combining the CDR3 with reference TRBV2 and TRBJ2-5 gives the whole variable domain EPEVTQTPSHQVTQMGQEVILRCVPISNHLYFYWYRQILGQKVEFLVSFYNNEISEKSEIFDDQFSVERPDGSNFTLKIRSTKLEDSAMYFCASSVPERKETQYFGPGTRLLVL.

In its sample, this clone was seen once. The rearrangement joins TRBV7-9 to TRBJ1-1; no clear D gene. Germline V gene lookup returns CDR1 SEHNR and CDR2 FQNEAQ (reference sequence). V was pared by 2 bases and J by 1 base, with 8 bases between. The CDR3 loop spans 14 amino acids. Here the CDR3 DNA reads TGTGCCAGCAGCTTACATACTGGGAACACTGAAGCTTTCTTT. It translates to CASSLHTGNTEAFF. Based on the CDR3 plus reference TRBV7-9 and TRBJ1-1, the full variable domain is DTGVSQNPRHKITKRGQNVTFRCDPISEHNRLYWYRQTLGQGPEFLTYFQNEAQLEKSRLLSDRFSAERPKGSFSTLEIQRTEQGDSAMYLCASSLHTGNTEAFFGQGTRLTVV.

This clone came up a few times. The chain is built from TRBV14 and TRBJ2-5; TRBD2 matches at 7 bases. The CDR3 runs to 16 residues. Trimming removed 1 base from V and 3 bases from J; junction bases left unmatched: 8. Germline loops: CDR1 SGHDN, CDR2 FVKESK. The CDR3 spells CASSQGLSGKEETQYF. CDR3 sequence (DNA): TGTGCCAGCAGCCAAGGTCTGAGCGGGAAAGAAGAGACCCAGTACTTC.

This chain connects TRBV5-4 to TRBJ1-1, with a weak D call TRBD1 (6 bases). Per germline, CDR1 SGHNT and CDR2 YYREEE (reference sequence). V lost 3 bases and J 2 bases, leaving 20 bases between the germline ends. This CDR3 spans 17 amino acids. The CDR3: CASSWEIGRTANTEAFF. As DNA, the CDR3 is TGTGCCAGCAGCTGGGAAATAGGCCGGACAGCTAACACTGAAGCTTTCTTT.

The CDR3 coding sequence is TGTGCCAGTAGTGAACAGGTTAAATCTGGAAACACCATATATTTT. Its protein product is CASSEQVKSGNTIYF. The chain recombines TRBV19 with TRBJ1-3; weak D call: TRBD1 (5 bases). Germline CDR1 is LNHDA and CDR2 is SQIVND (reference sequence). V was shortened by 5 bases and J by 1 base, with 12 bases between the two germline ends. The CDR3 has 15 amino acids.

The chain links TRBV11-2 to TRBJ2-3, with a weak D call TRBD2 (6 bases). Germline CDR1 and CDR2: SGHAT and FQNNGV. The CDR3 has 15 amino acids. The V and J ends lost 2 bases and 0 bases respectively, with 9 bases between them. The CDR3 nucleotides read TGTGCCAGCAGCTTATTGCGGGGAAGCACAGATACGCAGTATTTT. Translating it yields CASSLLRGSTDTQYF.

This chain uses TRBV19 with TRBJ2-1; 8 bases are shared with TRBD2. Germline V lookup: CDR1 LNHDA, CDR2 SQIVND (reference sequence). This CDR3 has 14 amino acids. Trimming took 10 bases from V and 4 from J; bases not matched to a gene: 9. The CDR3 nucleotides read TGTGCCACCCACCCCTCGGGAGGGTACAATGAGCAGTTCTTC. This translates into CATHPSGGYNEQFF.

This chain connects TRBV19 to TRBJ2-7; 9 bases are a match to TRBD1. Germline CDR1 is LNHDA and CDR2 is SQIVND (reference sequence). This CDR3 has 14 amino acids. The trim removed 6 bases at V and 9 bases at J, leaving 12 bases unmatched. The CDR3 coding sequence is TGTGCCAGTAGCAGTCCCGGGACAGGGATCGGGCAGTACTTC. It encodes CASSSPGTGIGQYF.

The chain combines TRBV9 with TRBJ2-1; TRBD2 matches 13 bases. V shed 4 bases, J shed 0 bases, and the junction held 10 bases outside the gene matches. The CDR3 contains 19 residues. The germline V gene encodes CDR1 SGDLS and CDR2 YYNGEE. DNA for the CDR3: TGTGCCAGCAGCCCCCGACTAGCGGGAGGTAGGAGCTCCTACAATGAGCAGTTCTTC. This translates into CASSPRLAGGRSSYNEQFF.

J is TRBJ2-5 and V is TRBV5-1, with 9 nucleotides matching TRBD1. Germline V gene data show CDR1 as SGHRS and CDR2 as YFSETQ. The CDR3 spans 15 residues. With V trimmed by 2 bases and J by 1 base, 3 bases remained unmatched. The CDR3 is CASSFLQGAQETQYF. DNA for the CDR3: TGCGCCAGCAGCTTCTTACAGGGGGCCCAAGAGACCCAGTACTTC.

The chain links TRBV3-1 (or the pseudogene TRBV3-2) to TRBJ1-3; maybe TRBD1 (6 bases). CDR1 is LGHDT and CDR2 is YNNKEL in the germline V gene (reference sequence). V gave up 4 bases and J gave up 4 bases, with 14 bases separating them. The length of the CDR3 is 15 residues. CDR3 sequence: CASSPRGGRGNTIYF. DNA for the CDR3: TGTGCCAGCAGCCCACGTGGGGGCAGGGGAAACACCATATATTTT.

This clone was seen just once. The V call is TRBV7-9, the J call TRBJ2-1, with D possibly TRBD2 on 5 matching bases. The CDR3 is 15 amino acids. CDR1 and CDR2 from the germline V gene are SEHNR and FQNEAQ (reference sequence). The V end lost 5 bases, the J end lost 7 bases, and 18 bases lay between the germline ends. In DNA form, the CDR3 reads TGTGCCAGCAGCCCACCGGGCCCCCCGGGGAATGAGCAGTTCTTC. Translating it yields CASSPPGPPGNEQFF.

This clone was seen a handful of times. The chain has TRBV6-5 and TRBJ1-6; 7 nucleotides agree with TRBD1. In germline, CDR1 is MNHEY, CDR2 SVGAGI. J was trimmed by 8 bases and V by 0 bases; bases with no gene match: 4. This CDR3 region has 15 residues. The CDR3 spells CASSYSFTGDSPLHF. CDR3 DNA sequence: TGTGCCAGCAGTTACTCGTTTACAGGGGATTCACCCCTCCACTTT.

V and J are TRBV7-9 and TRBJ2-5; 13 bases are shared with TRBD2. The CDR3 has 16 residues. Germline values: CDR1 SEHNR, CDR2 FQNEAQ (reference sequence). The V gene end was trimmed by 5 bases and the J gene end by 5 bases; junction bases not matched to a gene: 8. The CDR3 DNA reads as TGTGCCAGCAGCCGAGGACTAGCGGGAGATTGGGAGACCCAGTACTTC. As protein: CASSRGLAGDWETQYF. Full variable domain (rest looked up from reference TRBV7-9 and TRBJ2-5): DTGVSQNPRHKITKRGQNVTFRCDPISEHNRLYWYRQTLGQGPEFLTYFQNEAQLEKSRLLSDRFSAERPKGSFSTLEIQRTEQGDSAMYLCASSRGLAGDWETQYFGPGTRLLVL.

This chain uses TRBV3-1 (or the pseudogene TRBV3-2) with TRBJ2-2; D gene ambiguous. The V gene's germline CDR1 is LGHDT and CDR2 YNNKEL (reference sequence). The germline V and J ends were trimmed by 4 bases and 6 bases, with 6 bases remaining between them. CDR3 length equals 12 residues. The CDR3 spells CASSPLSGELFF. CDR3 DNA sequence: TGTGCCAGCAGCCCCCTTTCCGGGGAGCTGTTTTTT.

The CDR3: CAWSQGGREQFF. The CDR3 nucleotides are TGTGCCTGGAGTCAAGGAGGGAGGGAGCAGTTCTTC. The chain uses TRBV30 and TRBJ2-1; the D gene is possibly TRBD2 (6 bases). Trimming took off 2 bases at V and 10 bases at J, with 12 bases between the two ends. Germline V gene lookup returns CDR1 GTSNPN and CDR2 SVGIG (reference sequence). The CDR3 consists of 12 residues.

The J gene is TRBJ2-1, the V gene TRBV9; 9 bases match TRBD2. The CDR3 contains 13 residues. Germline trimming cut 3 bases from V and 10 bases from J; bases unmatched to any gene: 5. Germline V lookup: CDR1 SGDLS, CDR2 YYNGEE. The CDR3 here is CASSAGTSWEQFF. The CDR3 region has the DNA TGTGCCAGCAGCGCCGGGACTAGCTGGGAGCAGTTCTTC.

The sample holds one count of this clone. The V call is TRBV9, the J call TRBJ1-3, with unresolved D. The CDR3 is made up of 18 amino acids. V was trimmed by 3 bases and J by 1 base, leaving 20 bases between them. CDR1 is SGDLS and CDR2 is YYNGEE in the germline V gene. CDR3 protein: CASSERPVFDFSGNTIYF. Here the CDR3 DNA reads TGTGCCAGCAGCGAGCGGCCCGTATTTGACTTTTCTGGAAACACCATATATTTT. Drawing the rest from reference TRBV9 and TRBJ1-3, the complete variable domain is DSGVTQTPKHLITATGQRVTLRCSPRSGDLSVYWYQQSLDQGLQFLIQYYNGEERAKGNILERFSAQQFPDLHSELNLSSLELGDSALYFCASSERPVFDFSGNTIYFGEGSWLTVV.

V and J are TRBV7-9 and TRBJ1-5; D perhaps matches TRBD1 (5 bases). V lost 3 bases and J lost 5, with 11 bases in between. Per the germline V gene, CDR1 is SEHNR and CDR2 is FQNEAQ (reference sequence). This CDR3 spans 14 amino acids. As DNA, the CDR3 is TGTGCCAGCAGCTTCGGGTCGGGGGATCAGCCCCAGCATTTT. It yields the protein CASSFGSGDQPQHF.

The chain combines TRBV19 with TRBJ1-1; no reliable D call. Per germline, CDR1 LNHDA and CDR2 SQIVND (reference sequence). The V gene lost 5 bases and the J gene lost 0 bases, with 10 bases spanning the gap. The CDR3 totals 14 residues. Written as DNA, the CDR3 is TGTGCCAGTAGTTTCTCGACATTGAACACTGAAGCTTTCTTT. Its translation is CASSFSTLNTEAFF. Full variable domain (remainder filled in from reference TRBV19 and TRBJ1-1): DGGITQSPKYLFRKEGQNVTLSCEQNLNHDAMYWYRQDPGQGLRLIYYSQIVNDFQKGDIAEGYSVSREKKESFPLTVTSAQKNPTAFYLCASSFSTLNTEAFFGQGTRLTVV.

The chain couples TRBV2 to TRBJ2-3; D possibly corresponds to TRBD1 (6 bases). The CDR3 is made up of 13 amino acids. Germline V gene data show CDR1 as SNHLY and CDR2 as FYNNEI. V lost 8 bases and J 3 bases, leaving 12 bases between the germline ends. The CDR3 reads CASPPQGTDTQYF. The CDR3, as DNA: TGTGCCAGCCCGCCCCAGGGGACAGATACGCAGTATTTT.

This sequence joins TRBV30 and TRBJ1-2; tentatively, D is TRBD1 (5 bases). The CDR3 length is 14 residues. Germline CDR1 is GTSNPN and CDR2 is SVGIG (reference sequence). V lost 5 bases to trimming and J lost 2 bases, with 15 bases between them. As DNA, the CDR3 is TGTGCCTGGTCGATAAATGACAGAAACTATGGCTACACCTTC. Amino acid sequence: CAWSINDRNYGYTF.